This T cell receptor (beta chain) was recovered during a study of early T cells in non-severe SARS-CoV-2 infection. Trimming cost V 6 bases and J 6 bases; bases outside gene matches: 6. The germline CDR1 and CDR2 sequences are MNHNY and SVGAGI (reference sequence). The CDR3 consists of 16 residues. This clonotype was picked up many times. TCRdb reanalysed the 5' RACE reads using MiXCR and keeps one entry per CDR3 protein. The sample lists tens of thousands of distinct CDR3 sequences, about 9.7% occurring once. This chain joins TRBV6-6 and TRBJ2-2, with 14 positions matching TRBD2. Sequencing used whole blood. The origin of this receptor is an adult who was a healthcare worker with PCR-confirmed SARS-CoV-2 infection or an uninfected control (not recorded which). The CDR3 DNA sequence: TGTGCCAGCAGCTATCGGACTAGCGGGAGGTCCGGGGAGCTGTTTTTT. Translating it yields CASSYRTSGRSGELFF.